Presented here are 28 T cell receptor beta chains from one specimen sequenced in a study of shared clonotypes between healthy human individuals. Measured with immunoSEQ multiplex PCR; TCRdb has only the in-frame clones, and not every one. This table holds fewer than 850,000 clones, about 90% found once. Sequenced input: memory CD8+ T cells from PBMCs. Subset: CD45RO+ cells pooled with CCR7-negative TemRA cells. All receptors derive from a man aged 18 to 35 in good health. Some clones in this sample may be carry-over from other donors' samples.

The chain has TRBV7-8 and TRBJ2-1, with 9 bases matching TRBD2. Unmatched junction bases numbered 2, after V lost 8 bases and J lost 0 bases. The CDR3 is 14 residues long. Germline CDR1 and CDR2: SGHVS and FQNEAQ. CDR3 amino acids: CASRLADSYNEQFF. The CDR3 nucleotides read TGTGCCAGCCGACTAGCGGACTCCTACAATGAGCAGTTCTTC.

The chain's CDR3 is CASSPRDKAYEKLFF. As DNA, the CDR3 is TGTGCCAGCAGCCCTCGGGACAAGGCCTACGAAAAACTGTTTTTT. The genes are TRBV7-9 and TRBJ1-4; the D gene is possibly TRBD1 (6 bases). This CDR3 contains 15 residues. CDR1 is SEHNR, CDR2 FQNEAQ, per germline (reference sequence). With 5 bases removed from V and 8 bases from J, the gap between germline ends came to 18 bases.

The chain combines TRBV7-2 with TRBJ2-1; 13 nucleotides line up with TRBD2. V lost 5 bases to trimming and J lost 3 bases; unmatched junction nucleotides: 4. This CDR3 spans 16 amino acids. Germline CDR1 is SGHTA and CDR2 is FQGNSA. In DNA, the CDR3 is TGTGCCAGCAGCCTCAGACTAGCGGGAGGCTACAATGAGCAGTTCTTC. Protein product: CASSLRLAGGYNEQFF.

Of note for this clone: At the DNA level, this CDR3 is encoded by other sequences in the same sample as well. CDR3 residues: CASSSGLEAFF. CDR3 DNA sequence: TGTGCCAGCAGTTCAGGTTTGGAAGCTTTCTTT. The J gene is TRBJ1-1, the V gene TRBV27; D remains ambiguous. Germline-derived CDR1 and CDR2 are MNHEY and SMNVEV (reference sequence). Trimming pared 4 bases from V and 8 bases from J, leaving 8 bases between. The CDR3 has 11 residues.

The J gene is TRBJ2-7, the V gene TRBV7-8, with a tentative D call TRBD2 (7 bases). CDR1 is SGHVS and CDR2 is FQNEAQ in the germline V gene. The CDR3 is 15 amino acids. V was shortened by 2 bases and J by 3 bases, with 14 bases between the two germline ends. CDR3 in amino acids: CASSLPRGAGYEQYF. CDR3 DNA sequence: TGTGCCAGCAGCTTACCCCGGGGGGCAGGCTACGAGCAGTACTTC.

The genes are TRBV19 and TRBJ1-1, with D perhaps matching TRBD1 (5 bases). This CDR3 region has 16 residues. Between the trimmed V and J ends, which lost 0 bases and 0 bases, there was a span of 11 bases. CDR1 and CDR2 from the germline V gene are LNHDA and SQIVND (reference sequence). CDR3 loop: CASSIDLRVLNTEAFF. The CDR3 nucleotides read TGTGCCAGTAGTATAGATCTCAGGGTGCTGAACACTGAAGCTTTCTTT.

The chain uses TRBV29-1 and TRBJ1-1; D is ambiguous. V was trimmed by 6 bases and J by 7 bases, leaving 12 bases between them. The CDR3 has 11 residues. Germline V gene lookup returns CDR1 SQVTM and CDR2 ANQGSEA. CDR3 nucleotides: TGCAGCGTAGAACAGCCCTATGAAGCTTTCTTT. Amino acids: CSVEQPYEAFF. Based on the CDR3 plus reference TRBV29-1 and TRBJ1-1, the full variable domain is SAVISQKPSRDICQRGTSLTIQCQVDSQVTMMFWYRQQPGQSLTLIATANQGSEATYESGFVIDKFPISRPNLTFSTLTVSNMSPEDSSIYLCSVEQPYEAFFGQGTRLTVV.

The rearrangement links TRBV9 to TRBJ2-5, with D possibly matching TRBD2 (7 bases). There are 16 residues in the CDR3. The V gene's germline CDR1 is SGDLS and CDR2 YYNGEE. Trimming took off 4 bases at V and 2 bases at J, with 18 bases between the two ends. Here the CDR3 reads CASSPRWGGWQETQYF. CDR3 DNA sequence: TGTGCCAGCAGCCCTCGATGGGGGGGCTGGCAAGAGACCCAGTACTTC.

The CDR3 here is CASSTRGTSNTGELFF. The CDR3 nucleotides are TGTGCCAGCAGCACTAGGGGGACTAGCAACACCGGGGAGCTGTTTTTT. V is TRBV7-6 and J is TRBJ2-2, with TRBD2 matching over 9 bases. Germline CDR1 is SGHVS and CDR2 is FNYEAQ. V lost 5 bases and J lost 2; bases outside the gene matches: 6. The CDR3 is 16 amino acids.

The V call is TRBV10-3, the J call TRBJ1-1; D is ambiguous. This CDR3 comprises 14 residues. V lost 5 bases to trimming and J lost 1 base, with 11 bases between them. In germline, CDR1 is ENHRY, CDR2 SYGVKD. The CDR3 is CAISHTTENTEAFF. The CDR3 DNA reads TGTGCCATCAGTCACACTACAGAGAACACTGAAGCTTTCTTT.

The rearrangement links TRBV19 to TRBJ1-2, with D perhaps matching TRBD1 (5 bases). The germline V and J ends were trimmed by 6 bases and 1 base, with 9 bases remaining between them. Germline V gene sequence: CDR1 LNHDA, CDR2 SQIVND (reference sequence). This CDR3 spans 13 amino acids. The CDR3 is CASSGARNYGYTF. The CDR3 DNA follows: TGTGCCAGTAGCGGGGCTCGTAACTATGGCTACACCTTC.

Here the CDR3 reads CASTPMGGALYGYTF. Here the CDR3 DNA reads TGTGCCAGCACCCCCATGGGAGGGGCGTTGTACGGCTACACCTTC. V and J are TRBV7-9 and TRBJ1-2, with D maybe TRBD1 (5 bases). The V end lost 7 bases, the J end lost 8 bases, and 23 bases lay between the germline ends. The CDR3 is 15 amino acids. CDR1 SEHNR and CDR2 FQNEAQ come from the germline V gene (reference sequence).

V usage is TRBV27 and J usage is TRBJ2-1; TRBD1 agrees at 12 bases. V dropped 2 bases and J dropped 8; count of bases not matched to a gene: 10. CDR3 size: 17 residues. Per germline, CDR1 MNHEY and CDR2 SMNVEV (reference sequence). DNA for the CDR3: TGTGCCAGCAGTTTACTCCCGGGACAGGGGGCCGGGGATGAGCAGTTCTTC. Amino acids: CASSLLPGQGAGDEQFF.

The V and J genes are TRBV10-3 and TRBJ2-7; 11 positions agree with TRBD1. The CDR3 totals 16 residues. Germline CDR1 reads ENHRY; CDR2 reads SYGVKD. Losses at the gene ends were 3 bases for V and 4 bases for J; bases not matched to a gene: 8. CDR3 in DNA: TGTGCCATCAGTGAACGGGGGACAGGGGGTAGGTACGAGCAGTACTTC. Translated: CAISERGTGGRYEQYF.

This chain connects TRBV19 to TRBJ2-4; TRBD2 is a possible D gene (6 bases). V gave up 2 bases and J gave up 0 bases, with 11 bases separating them. Germline CDR1 LNHDA, CDR2 SQIVND (reference sequence). CDR3 length: 16 residues. This CDR3 reads CASSIRQGLAKNIQYF. For the CDR3, the DNA is TGTGCCAGTAGTATACGTCAGGGACTAGCCAAAAACATTCAGTACTTC.

The V call is TRBV6-6, the J call TRBJ1-5; 11 bases map to TRBD1. Germline V CDR1 and CDR2: MNHNY, SVGAGI (reference sequence). The V and J ends lost 5 bases and 7 bases, in that order; junction bases with no gene match: 7. This CDR3 has 15 residues. Written as DNA, the CDR3 is TGTGCCAGCAGTCTTGGACAGGGGGCGAGGCAGCCCCAGCATTTT. It yields the protein CASSLGQGARQPQHF.

In its sample, this clone was seen once. The V gene is TRBV4-1, the J gene TRBJ2-7, with D perhaps TRBD1 or TRBD2 (5 bases each). Germline values: CDR1 MGHRA, CDR2 YSYEKL. The CDR3 is made up of 15 amino acids. V lost 2 bases and J 4 bases, leaving 15 bases between the germline ends. For the CDR3, the DNA is TGCGCCAGCAGCCAACAAGGGACCTCCCTATACGAGCAGTACTTC. Translated: CASSQQGTSLYEQYF.

The chain combines TRBV30 with TRBJ2-5; D is possibly TRBD1 (6 bases). Germline loops: CDR1 GTSNPN, CDR2 SVGIG (reference sequence). V dropped 5 bases and J dropped 4 bases, with 26 bases sitting between them. The CDR3 consists of 17 residues. DNA for the CDR3: TGTGCCTGGGCACACTCACAGGGTCTTGGGTTGGGAGAGACCCAGTACTTC. It encodes CAWAHSQGLGLGETQYF.

The V and J genes are TRBV28 and TRBJ2-2, with 7 positions matching TRBD1. The CDR3 loop spans 15 amino acids. V dropped 6 bases and J dropped 3; count of bases not matched to a gene: 7. CDR1 is MDHEN, CDR2 SYDVKM, per germline. CDR3 nucleotides: TGTGCCAGCAGGCTGGACAGGTCAGACACCGGGGAGCTGTTTTTT. It is translated as CASRLDRSDTGELFF.

This chain uses TRBV2 with TRBJ1-1; D unresolved. The CDR3 is 10 residues long. Per the germline V gene, CDR1 is SNHLY and CDR2 is FYNNEI. The ends were cut back, 6 bases at V and 6 bases at J, with 5 bases in the middle. The CDR3 region has the DNA TGTGCCAGCAGCTACTCTGAAGCTTTCTTT. This encodes CASSYSEAFF. Looking up the rest from reference TRBV2 and TRBJ1-1 gives the full variable domain: EPEVTQTPSHQVTQMGQEVILRCVPISNHLYFYWYRQILGQKVEFLVSFYNNEISEKSEIFDDQFSVERPDGSNFTLKIRSTKLEDSAMYFCASSYSEAFFGQGTRLTVV.

The genes are TRBV5-6 and TRBJ2-5; D unresolved. Germline CDR1 and CDR2: SGHDT and YYEEEE. Trimming shortened V by 1 base and J by 5 bases, and 3 bases separated the two germline ends. The CDR3 consists of 11 residues. CDR3 sequence (DNA): TGTGCCAGCAGCTTGTCTGAGACCCAGTACTTC. It encodes CASSLSETQYF.

The J gene is TRBJ2-7, the V gene TRBV11-2; D unresolved. V lost 5 bases and J lost 0, with 14 bases in between. Germline loops: CDR1 SGHAT, CDR2 FQNNGV. This CDR3 has 15 residues. The CDR3 region is CASSHGLVFSYEQYF. The CDR3 bases are TGTGCCAGCAGCCACGGGCTGGTTTTCTCCTACGAGCAGTACTTC.

This clone was seen once. CDR3 bases: TGTGCCAGCAGCGTAGGAGGGAACCCCTACGAGCAGTACTTC. This codes for CASSVGGNPYEQYF. The V call is TRBV9, the J call TRBJ2-7; D perhaps matches TRBD2 (5 bases). The V and J ends lost 0 bases and 2 bases respectively, with 9 bases between them. Germline CDR1 is SGDLS and CDR2 is YYNGEE. This CDR3 is built from 14 residues.

J is TRBJ1-2 and V is TRBV7-8; 10 bases agree with TRBD1. The CDR3 has 13 amino acids. Germline-derived CDR1 and CDR2 are SGHVS and FQNEAQ. V lost 5 bases to trimming and J lost 8 bases; unmatched junction nucleotides: 5. CDR3 in DNA: TGTGCCAGCAGCCTAGGGGACAGGGGCGGCTACACCTTC. The encoded protein is CASSLGDRGGYTF.

The chain links TRBV19 to TRBJ2-7; 12 bases fit TRBD2. The CDR3 runs to 15 residues. Per germline, CDR1 LNHDA and CDR2 SQIVND (reference sequence). Losses at the gene ends were 4 bases for V and 3 bases for J; bases not matched to a gene: 4. As DNA, the CDR3 is TGTGCCAGTAGTAGCAGGACTAGCGGGATCTACGAGCAGTACTTC. Its protein product is CASSSRTSGIYEQYF.

The J gene is TRBJ2-4, the V gene TRBV28; the match to TRBD2 covers 7 bases. From germline, CDR1 is MDHEN and CDR2 SYDVKM. The CDR3 consists of 14 residues. Germline trimming cut 5 bases from V and 8 bases from J; bases unmatched to any gene: 9. Written as DNA, the CDR3 is TGTGCCAGCAGTAGTTGGGGAGGGCCGGACATTCAGTACTTC. It encodes CASSSWGGPDIQYF.

The chain uses TRBV4-1 and TRBJ2-1, with TRBD2 matching over 8 bases. The germline gives CDR1 MGHRA, CDR2 YSYEKL. V lost 1 base and J lost 2; bases outside the gene matches: 4. This CDR3 contains 16 residues. The CDR3 DNA sequence: TGCGCCAGCAGCCAAGCCCTGGGACTAGCCTACAATGAGCAGTTCTTC. This translates into CASSQALGLAYNEQFF.

This clone has a count of ten or more. V usage is TRBV2 and J usage is TRBJ1-2; no clear D gene. V dropped 1 base and J dropped 3 bases, with 12 bases sitting between them. Germline V gene data show CDR1 as SNHLY and CDR2 as FYNNEI. The CDR3 loop spans 15 amino acids. The CDR3 bases are TGTGCCAGCAGTGAAGTTGGTGGAGGGTACTATGGCTACACCTTC. Encoded protein: CASSEVGGGYYGYTF.